The 21 T cell receptor beta chains below were found in one sample sequenced in a study of glioma-infiltrating T cells after dendritic cell vaccination. Indicated time point: after dendritic cell vaccination, including at tumor progression/relapse. TCRdb's copy holds only in-frame clones and misses some; the assay was immunoSEQ multiplex PCR. This sample carries 70,000 to 100,000 clones, over 80% of them seen once, and the ten largest clones take around 7%. The sequenced sample was blood, obtained after dendritic cell vaccination. These receptors originate from a human donor with glioblastoma.

The J gene is TRBJ2-1, the V gene TRBV19; 9 bases are a match to TRBD1. The CDR3 has 16 residues. With V trimmed by 3 bases and J by 5 bases, 8 bases remained unmatched. Germline V lookup: CDR1 LNHDA, CDR2 SQIVND (reference sequence). The CDR3 region is CASSIPRTGAHNEQFF. The CDR3 DNA reads as TGTGCCAGTAGTATCCCCCGGACAGGGGCCCACAATGAGCAGTTCTTC.

The chain employs TRBV6-5 and TRBJ2-1; D may be TRBD1 (5 bases). The CDR3 length is 14 residues. The germline V and J ends were trimmed by 5 bases and 8 bases, with 16 bases remaining between them. Germline CDR1 reads MNHEY; CDR2 reads SVGAGI. The CDR3 sequence: CASSQSDSVDEQFF. The CDR3 DNA reads TGTGCCAGCAGTCAATCCGACAGCGTGGATGAGCAGTTCTTC.

V gene TRBV19 combines with J gene TRBJ2-7; TRBD1 agrees at 8 bases. Trimming removed 5 bases from V and 1 base from J; junction bases left unmatched: 4. Per the germline V gene, CDR1 is LNHDA and CDR2 is SQIVND (reference sequence). CDR3 length equals 14 residues. CDR3 DNA sequence: TGTGCCAGTAGTCCGACAGGGGCATCCTACGAGCAGTACTTC. This gives the protein CASSPTGASYEQYF.

The J gene is TRBJ1-4, the V gene TRBV18, with 10 nucleotides matching TRBD1. Germline V gene sequence: CDR1 KGHSH, CDR2 LQKENI. The V gene end was trimmed by 4 bases and the J gene end by 6 bases; junction bases not matched to a gene: 5. CDR3 length equals 15 residues. The CDR3 loop reads CASSLAGTGDEKLFF. The CDR3 DNA is TGTGCCAGCTCACTTGCCGGGACAGGGGATGAAAAACTGTTTTTT.

The chain couples TRBV9 to TRBJ2-5, with D possibly TRBD2 on 5 matching bases. The V gene lost 3 bases and the J gene lost 5 bases, with 17 bases spanning the gap. There are 15 residues in the CDR3. Germline CDR1 and CDR2: SGDLS and YYNGEE. The CDR3 is CASSAPNARGETQYF. In DNA, the CDR3 is TGTGCCAGCAGCGCTCCGAATGCCCGCGGGGAGACCCAGTACTTC.

This clone was observed a single time. The rearrangement links TRBV6-5 to TRBJ1-2; 7 bases map to TRBD1. Germline values: CDR1 MNHEY, CDR2 SVGAGI. The ends lost 5 bases at V and 7 bases at J; junction bases unmatched: 10. The CDR3 is made up of 14 amino acids. The CDR3 here is CASSVGTETSGYTF. CDR3 sequence (DNA): TGTGCCAGCAGTGTCGGGACAGAAACGTCTGGCTACACCTTC.

The chain uses TRBV5-5 and TRBJ2-7, with a tentative D call TRBD1 (5 bases). This CDR3 has 14 residues. Germline V gene data show CDR1 as SGHKS and CDR2 as YYEKEE (reference sequence). With 0 bases removed from V and 2 bases from J, the gap between germline ends came to 9 bases. DNA for the CDR3: TGTGCCAGCAGCTTGGGACAGAGAACCTACGAGCAGTACTTC. It yields the protein CASSLGQRTYEQYF. The entire variable domain, with the rest obtained from reference TRBV5-5 and TRBJ2-7, is as follows: DAGVTQSPTHLIKTRGQQVTLRCSPISGHKSVSWYQQVLGQGPQFIFQYYEKEERGRGNFPDRFSARQFPNYSSELNVNALLLGDSALYLCASSLGQRTYEQYFGPGTRLTVT.

The rearrangement joins TRBV4-3 to TRBJ2-2, with D possibly matching TRBD2 (7 bases). Trimming took 0 bases from V and 3 from J, leaving 8 bases between them. The CDR3 loop spans 15 amino acids. Per germline, CDR1 LGHNA and CDR2 YSLEER. The CDR3 bases are TGCGCCAGCAGCCAAGAAGGGGGGGACACCGGGGAGCTGTTTTTT. It translates to CASSQEGGDTGELFF.

The genes are TRBV9 and TRBJ2-1, with 12 nucleotides matching TRBD2. Germline assignment: CDR1 SGDLS and CDR2 YYNGEE. This CDR3 spans 20 amino acids. V shed 2 bases and J 6 bases; nucleotides not matched to a gene: 18. The CDR3 nucleotides are TGTGCCAGCAGCGTTTCTGATTCGGAGACTAGCGGGGGCTGGGTCAATGAGCAGTTCTTC. Its protein product is CASSVSDSETSGGWVNEQFF.

This rearrangement joins TRBV2 to TRBJ2-5, with D maybe TRBD2 (6 bases). This CDR3 contains 16 residues. Germline V lookup: CDR1 SNHLY, CDR2 FYNNEI. Trimming left V 6 bases short and J 4 bases short, with 21 bases between. CDR3 sequence (DNA): TGTGCCAGCAGCTGGGTACTAGCCAACTCCGGAGAGACCCAGTACTTC. Translating gives CASSWVLANSGETQYF.

The chain employs TRBV29-1 and TRBJ1-4; 8 nucleotides line up with TRBD1. J was trimmed by 4 bases and V by 6 bases; bases with no gene match: 10. Germline lookup yields CDR1 SQVTM and CDR2 ANQGSEA. The CDR3 totals 15 residues. CDR3 nucleotides: TGCAGCGTCCCCGAAGACAGGGGAAGTAATGAAAAACTGTTTTTT. Amino acids: CSVPEDRGSNEKLFF.

The genes are TRBV11-2 and TRBJ2-5; a possible D gene is TRBD2 (6 bases). The CDR3 has 13 amino acids. Trimming cost V 5 bases and J 2 bases, with 9 bases left between them. The V gene's germline CDR1 is SGHAT and CDR2 FQNNGV. As DNA, the CDR3 is TGTGCCAGCAGCCGGGGACTGCAAGAGACCCAGTACTTC. This translates into CASSRGLQETQYF.

The V and J genes are TRBV5-1 and TRBJ2-5, with 7 bases aligning to TRBD2. J gave up 2 bases and V 3 bases, and 7 bases lay outside the gene matches. The germline V gene has CDR1 SGHRS and CDR2 YFSETQ. This CDR3 has 15 amino acids. The CDR3 here is CASSSTEGGQETQYF. The CDR3 region has the DNA TGCGCCAGCAGCTCCACCGAGGGAGGGCAAGAGACCCAGTACTTC. Full variable domain (outside the CDR3, taken from reference TRBV5-1 and TRBJ2-5): KAGVTQTPRYLIKTRGQQVTLSCSPISGHRSVSWYQQTPGQGLQFLFEYFSETQRNKGNFPGRFSGRQFSNSRSEMNVSTLELGDSALYLCASSSTEGGQETQYFGPGTRLLVL.

J is TRBJ2-7 and V is TRBV20-1; D may be TRBD2 (6 bases). The CDR3 extends over 11 amino acids. Trimming left V 5 bases short and J 2 bases short, with 7 bases between. From germline, CDR1 is DFQATT and CDR2 SNEGSKA (reference sequence). The CDR3 loop reads CSAGGAYEQYF. The DNA of the CDR3 is TGCAGTGCTGGCGGGGCCTACGAGCAGTACTTC.

The chain uses TRBV5-1 and TRBJ2-7; 10 nucleotides align to TRBD1. After removal of 4 bases from V and 4 bases from J, the junction contained 8 bases not matched to a gene. The CDR3 totals 15 residues. Looked up from germline, CDR1 is SGHRS and CDR2 is YFSETQ. Here the CDR3 reads CASSATDRGGYEQYF. CDR3 coding DNA: TGCGCCAGCAGCGCGACGGACAGGGGGGGATACGAGCAGTACTTC.

The V and J genes are TRBV9 and TRBJ1-1; unclear D gene. Germline V gene lookup returns CDR1 SGDLS and CDR2 YYNGEE. V dropped 3 bases and J dropped 3 bases, with 9 bases sitting between them. This CDR3 contains 13 residues. CDR3 nucleotide sequence: TGTGCCAGCAGCGGGCCTCGGGACACTGAAGCTTTCTTT. Encoded protein: CASSGPRDTEAFF.

This rearrangement joins TRBV7-8 to TRBJ2-1, with 8 bases lining up with TRBD2. Germline V gene data show CDR1 as SGHVS and CDR2 as FQNEAQ. The length of the CDR3 is 16 residues. J lost 4 bases, V lost 5 bases, and 10 bases had no gene match. As DNA, the CDR3 is TGTGCCAGCAGCGCCCACCTGGCGGGGGGTTACAATGAGCAGTTCTTC. This gives the protein CASSAHLAGGYNEQFF.

The V and J genes are TRBV19 and TRBJ2-7; perhaps TRBD1 as D (5 bases). V was pared by 2 bases and J by 2 bases, with 10 bases between. This CDR3 is 14 amino acids long. CDR1 LNHDA and CDR2 SQIVND come from the germline V gene (reference sequence). CDR3 DNA: TGTGCCAGTAGTATAAGTCAGGGCCCCTACGAGCAGTACTTC. It yields the protein CASSISQGPYEQYF. Combining the CDR3 with reference TRBV19 and TRBJ2-7 gives the whole variable domain DGGITQSPKYLFRKEGQNVTLSCEQNLNHDAMYWYRQDPGQGLRLIYYSQIVNDFQKGDIAEGYSVSREKKESFPLTVTSAQKNPTAFYLCASSISQGPYEQYFGPGTRLTVT.

This clone was detected a few times. The chain uses TRBV6-5 and TRBJ1-1; TRBD1 is a possible D gene (6 bases). Trimming removed 6 bases at V and 6 bases at J, with 17 bases between. This CDR3 has 14 residues. The germline gives CDR1 MNHEY, CDR2 SVGAGI. CDR3 bases: TGTGCCAGCAGCCAAATACAGGGCTTTGCTGAAGCTTTCTTT. This gives the protein CASSQIQGFAEAFF.

The CDR3 loop is CSVASSYGYTF. In nucleotides, the CDR3 is TGCAGCGTAGCCTCATCCTATGGCTACACCTTC. The chain is built from TRBV29-1 and TRBJ1-2; no definite D call. The CDR3 is 11 residues long. The V gene's germline CDR1 is SQVTM and CDR2 ANQGSEA. V was pared by 6 bases and J by 4 bases, with 9 bases between.

The rearrangement links TRBV18 to TRBJ2-5, with TRBD1 identical over 10 bases. This CDR3 is built from 15 residues. The V gene's germline CDR1 is KGHSH and CDR2 LQKENI. V lost 3 bases, J lost 7 bases, and 8 bases stayed unmatched. As DNA, the CDR3 is TGTGCCAGCTCACCGGGACAGGGGAATGTGGGGACCCAGTACTTC. Amino acids: CASSPGQGNVGTQYF.